This T cell receptor beta chain was captured by sequencing in a study of T cell changes during pregnancy in multiple sclerosis. The protocol was immunoSEQ multiplex PCR, while the TCRdb copy is restricted to in-frame clones and leaves out a portion. The table has around 21,000 clones, 88% seen once. This CDR3 comprises 15 residues. Trimming stripped 6 bases from V and 7 bases from J, with 19 bases between. Germline V lookup: CDR1 SEHNR, CDR2 FQNEAQ (reference sequence). This receptor was taken from a female donor in good health, enrolled as a control in a pregnancy study. The material sequenced was CD8+ T cells from peripheral blood mononuclear cells, taken in the third trimester of pregnancy. The chain couples TRBV7-9 to TRBJ2-1; a possible D gene is TRBD2 (6 bases). The CDR3 here is CASSVPGLLRNEQFF. CDR3 sequence (DNA): TGTGCCAGCAGTGTTCCGGGACTCCTTCGGAATGAGCAGTTCTTC.